The rows below give T cell receptor beta chains drawn from one sample of a study of shared clonotypes between healthy human individuals. The repertoire was sequenced with immunoSEQ multiplex PCR; TCRdb's copy has only in-frame clones and lacks some. The sample yields about 2.3 million clones, 90% to 95% seen once. The sample taken for sequencing was naive CD4+ T cells from PBMCs. The receptors were gathered from a man aged 18 to 29 in good health. Some clones in this sample may be carry-over from other donors' samples. Both conserved end residues are part of each CDR3. D genes are given only for firm matches. Clone size is given for some rows only: seen once, a few or many times, or a class if the clone is expanded.

j_call: TRBJ1-2; clone_size: .; v_call: TRBV5-6; d_call: .; cdr3_nt: TGTGCCAGCAGCCAGCAACAGGGAATCTATGGCTACACCTTC; cdr3_aa: CASSQQQGIYGYTF
j_call: TRBJ1-2; clone_size: .; v_call: TRBV10-1; d_call: TRBD1; cdr3_nt: TGCGCCAGCACCCGGGGGGGGGACAGGGCTAACTATGGCTACACCTTC; cdr3_aa: CASTRGGDRANYGYTF
j_call: TRBJ2-2; clone_size: once; v_call: TRBV2; d_call: .; cdr3_nt: TGTGCCAGCAGTGAAGTGGGCCCCCCAGCCGGGGAGCTGTTTTTT; cdr3_aa: CASSEVGPPAGELFF
j_call: TRBJ2-7; clone_size: .; v_call: TRBV2; d_call: .; cdr3_nt: TGTGCCAGCAGTAATGGGGGCTACGAGCAGTACTTC; cdr3_aa: CASSNGGYEQYF
j_call: TRBJ2-2; clone_size: .; v_call: TRBV7-2; d_call: .; cdr3_nt: TGTGCCAGCCGACTTGACGGGTATGGGGAGCTGTTTTTT; cdr3_aa: CASRLDGYGELFF
j_call: TRBJ2-7; clone_size: .; v_call: TRBV18; d_call: .; cdr3_nt: TGTGCCAGCTCACCCCAGGTAGCAACTACCTACGAGCAGTACTTC; cdr3_aa: CASSPQVATTYEQYF
j_call: TRBJ2-1; clone_size: .; v_call: TRBV5-1; d_call: .; cdr3_nt: TGCGCCAGCAGCCCCCTAGAGGGTATATTCCGGGAGCAGTTCTTC; cdr3_aa: CASSPLEGIFREQFF
j_call: TRBJ2-1; clone_size: .; v_call: TRBV14; d_call: TRBD2; cdr3_nt: TGTGCCAGCAGCCTCGGGGGGAGAATAGGTGAGCAGTTCTTC; cdr3_aa: CASSLGGRIGEQFF
j_call: TRBJ2-5; clone_size: .; v_call: TRBV4-1; d_call: TRBD2; cdr3_nt: TGCGCCAGCAGCCTCGGACTAGCGGGAGGCCGGGAAGAGACCCAGTACTTC; cdr3_aa: CASSLGLAGGREETQYF
j_call: TRBJ1-1; clone_size: .; v_call: TRBV7-2; d_call: .; cdr3_nt: TGTGCCAGCAGCTTAATCGAGAACACTGAAGCTTTCTTT; cdr3_aa: CASSLIENTEAFF